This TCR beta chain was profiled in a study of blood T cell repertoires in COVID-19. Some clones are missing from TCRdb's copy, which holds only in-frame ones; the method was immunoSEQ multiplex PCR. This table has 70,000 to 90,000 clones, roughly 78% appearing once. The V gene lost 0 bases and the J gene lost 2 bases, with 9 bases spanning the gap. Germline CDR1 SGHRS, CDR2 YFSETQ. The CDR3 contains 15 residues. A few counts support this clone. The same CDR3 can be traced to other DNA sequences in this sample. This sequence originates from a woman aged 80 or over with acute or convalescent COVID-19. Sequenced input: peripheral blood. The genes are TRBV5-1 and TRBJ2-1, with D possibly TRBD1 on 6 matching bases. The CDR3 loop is CASSLGQGTYNEQFF. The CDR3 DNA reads TGCGCCAGCAGCTTGGGGCAGGGGACCTACAATGAGCAGTTCTTC.